This T cell receptor (beta chain) was sequenced in a study of cytomegalovirus exposure and HLA in healthy donors. Sequenced by immunoSEQ multiplex PCR; TCRdb stores in-frame clones only, minus some. The table shows under 150,000 clones, with just over 90% occurring only once. Sample: PBMCs. The receptor was isolated from a man between 18 and 29 years old in good health and CMV-seronegative.

CDR3 nucleotide sequence: TGTGCCTGGAGTTCAGGGGGAAACACCATATATTTT. It translates to CAWSSGGNTIYF. The gene calls are TRBV30 and TRBJ1-3; possible D gene TRBD1, 5 bases. V lost 2 bases to trimming and J lost 4 bases, with 6 bases between them. Germline values: CDR1 GTSNPN, CDR2 SVGIG (reference sequence). The CDR3 has 12 amino acids.